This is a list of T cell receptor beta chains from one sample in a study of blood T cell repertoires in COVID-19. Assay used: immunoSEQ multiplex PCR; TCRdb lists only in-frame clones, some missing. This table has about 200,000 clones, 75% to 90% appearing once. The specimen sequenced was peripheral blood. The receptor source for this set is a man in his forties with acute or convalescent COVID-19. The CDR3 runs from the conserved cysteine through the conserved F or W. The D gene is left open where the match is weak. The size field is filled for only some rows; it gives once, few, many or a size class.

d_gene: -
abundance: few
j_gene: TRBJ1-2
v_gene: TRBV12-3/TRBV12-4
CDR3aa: CASRLTANYGYTF
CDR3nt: TGTGCCAGCAGACTCACAGCTAACTATGGCTACACCTTC

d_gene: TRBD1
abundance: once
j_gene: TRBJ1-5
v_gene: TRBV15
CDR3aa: CATSRVGQGFNQPQHF
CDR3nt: TGTGCCACCAGCAGAGTGGGACAGGGCTTCAATCAGCCCCAGCATTTT

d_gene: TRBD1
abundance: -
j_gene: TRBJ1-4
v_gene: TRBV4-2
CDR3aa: CASSQPQGATNEKLFF
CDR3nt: TGTGCCAGCAGCCAGCCACAGGGGGCAACTAATGAAAAACTGTTTTTT

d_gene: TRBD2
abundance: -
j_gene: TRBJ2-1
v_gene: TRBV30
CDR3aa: CAWGRERDHGEQFF
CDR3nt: TGTGCCTGGGGAAGGGAGCGGGATCACGGTGAGCAGTTCTTC

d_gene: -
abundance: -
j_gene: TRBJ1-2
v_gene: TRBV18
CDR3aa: CASSEGENYGYTF
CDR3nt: TGTGCCAGCTCCGAGGGAGAGAATTATGGCTACACCTTC

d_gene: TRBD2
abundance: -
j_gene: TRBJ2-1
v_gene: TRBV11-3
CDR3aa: CASSLDGGRSDNEQFF
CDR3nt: TGTGCCAGCAGCTTAGATGGCGGGAGGTCGGACAATGAGCAGTTCTTC

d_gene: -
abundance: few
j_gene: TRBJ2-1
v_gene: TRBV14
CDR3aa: CASSQESRRKTYNEQFF
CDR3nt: TGTGCCAGCAGCCAAGAATCTCGCAGAAAGACCTACAATGAGCAGTTCTTC

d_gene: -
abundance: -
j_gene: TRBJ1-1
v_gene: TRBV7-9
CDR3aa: CASSFNRNTEAFF
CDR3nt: TGTGCCAGCAGCTTCAACAGGAACACTGAAGCTTTCTTT

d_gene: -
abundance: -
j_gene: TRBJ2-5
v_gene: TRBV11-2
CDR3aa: CASSSRETQYF
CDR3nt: TGTGCCAGCAGCTCCAGAGAGACCCAGTACTTC

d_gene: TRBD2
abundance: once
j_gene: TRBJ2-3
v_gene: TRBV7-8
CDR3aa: CASSLALAGGGTDTQYF
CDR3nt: TGTGCCAGCAGCTTAGCACTAGCGGGAGGGGGCACAGATACGCAGTATTTT

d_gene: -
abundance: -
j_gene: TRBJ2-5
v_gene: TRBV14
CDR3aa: CASSQVREGGQYF
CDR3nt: TGTGCCAGCAGCCAAGTCCGGGAAGGTGGACAGTACTTC

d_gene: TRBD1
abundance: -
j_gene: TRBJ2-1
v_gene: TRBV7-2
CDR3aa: CASSQGTANEQFF
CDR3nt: TGTGCCAGCAGCCAAGGGACAGCTAATGAGCAGTTCTTC

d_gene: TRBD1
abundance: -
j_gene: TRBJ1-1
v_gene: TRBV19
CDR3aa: CASSRGPGQGDTEAFF
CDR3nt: TGTGCCAGTAGTAGGGGACCGGGACAGGGGGACACTGAAGCTTTCTTT

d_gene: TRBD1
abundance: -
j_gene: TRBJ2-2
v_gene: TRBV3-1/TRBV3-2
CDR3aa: CASSRDRTNTGELFF
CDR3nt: TGTGCCAGCAGCCGGGACAGGACGAACACCGGGGAGCTGTTTTTT

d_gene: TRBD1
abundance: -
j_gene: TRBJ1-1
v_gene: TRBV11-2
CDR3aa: CASSFDRAGTEAFF
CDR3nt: TGTGCCAGCAGCTTTGACAGGGCGGGCACTGAAGCTTTCTTT

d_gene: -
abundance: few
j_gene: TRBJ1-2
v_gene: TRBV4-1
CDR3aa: CASSQAGELYYGYTF
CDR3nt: TGCGCCAGCAGCCAAGCCGGGGAACTGTACTATGGCTACACCTTC

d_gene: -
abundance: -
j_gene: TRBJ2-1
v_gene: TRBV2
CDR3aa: CASNVVGGYNEQFF
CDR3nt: TGTGCCAGCAATGTGGTTGGAGGATACAATGAGCAGTTCTTC

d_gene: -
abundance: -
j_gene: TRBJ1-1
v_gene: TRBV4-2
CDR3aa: CASSQGPARNTEAFF
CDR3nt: TGTGCCAGCAGCCAAGGCCCGGCTAGGAACACTGAAGCTTTCTTT

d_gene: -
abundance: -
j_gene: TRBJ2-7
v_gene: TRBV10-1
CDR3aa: CASSLGLNSYEQYF
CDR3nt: TGCGCCAGCAGTCTAGGACTAAACTCCTACGAGCAGTACTTC

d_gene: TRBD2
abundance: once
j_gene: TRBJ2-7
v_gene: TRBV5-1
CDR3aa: CASSWASGRNAEQYF
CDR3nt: TGCGCCAGCAGCTGGGCTAGCGGGAGGAACGCCGAGCAGTACTTC

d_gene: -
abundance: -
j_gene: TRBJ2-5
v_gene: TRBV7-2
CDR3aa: CASSPMAQGETQYF
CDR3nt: TGTGCCAGCAGCCCAATGGCCCAGGGGGAGACCCAGTACTTC

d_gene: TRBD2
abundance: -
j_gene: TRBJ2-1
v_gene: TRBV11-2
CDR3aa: CASSPRTSGKDEQFF
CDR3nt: TGTGCCAGCAGCCCCCGGACTAGCGGGAAAGATGAGCAGTTCTTC

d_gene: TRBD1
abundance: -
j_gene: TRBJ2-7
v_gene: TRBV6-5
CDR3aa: CASSTGQGAYGEQYF
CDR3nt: TGTGCCAGCAGTACTGGACAGGGGGCGTATGGCGAGCAGTACTTC

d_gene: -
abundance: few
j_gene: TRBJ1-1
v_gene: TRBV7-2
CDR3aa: CASSQQNTMNTEAFF
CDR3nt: TGTGCCAGCAGCCAACAGAACACCATGAACACTGAAGCTTTCTTT

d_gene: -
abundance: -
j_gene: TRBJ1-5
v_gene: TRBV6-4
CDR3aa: CASSDIQGQPQHF
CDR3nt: TGTGCCAGCAGTGACATCCAGGGTCAGCCCCAGCATTTT

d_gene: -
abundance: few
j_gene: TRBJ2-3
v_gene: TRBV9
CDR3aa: CASSASPSYTQYF
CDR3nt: TGTGCCAGCAGCGCCTCCCCCTCCTATACGCAGTATTTT

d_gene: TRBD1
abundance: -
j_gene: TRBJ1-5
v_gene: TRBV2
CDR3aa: CASSGQGLNQPQHF
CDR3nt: TGTGCCAGCAGTGGACAGGGACTCAATCAGCCCCAGCATTTT

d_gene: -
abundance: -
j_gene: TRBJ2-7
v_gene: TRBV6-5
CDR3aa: CASSYSRLDVGYEQYF
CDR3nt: TGTGCCAGCAGTTACTCCCGACTAGACGTAGGCTACGAGCAGTACTTC

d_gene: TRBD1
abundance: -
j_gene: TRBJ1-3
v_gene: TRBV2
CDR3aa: CASSKQGANSGNTIYF
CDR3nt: TGTGCCAGCAGTAAACAGGGGGCGAACTCTGGAAACACCATATATTTT

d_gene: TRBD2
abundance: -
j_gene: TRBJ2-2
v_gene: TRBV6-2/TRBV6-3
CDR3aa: CASSSTVEGRDGELFF
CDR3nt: TGTGCCAGCAGTTCTACAGTAGAGGGGAGGGACGGGGAGCTGTTTTTT

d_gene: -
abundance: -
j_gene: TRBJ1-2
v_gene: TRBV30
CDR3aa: CASPGSYYGYTF
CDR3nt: TGTGCCTCACCGGGATCTTACTATGGCTACACCTTC

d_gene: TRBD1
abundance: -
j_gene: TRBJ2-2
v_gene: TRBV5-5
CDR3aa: CASSLARGRVGELFF
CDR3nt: TGTGCCAGCAGCTTGGCAAGGGGGCGGGTCGGGGAGCTGTTTTTT

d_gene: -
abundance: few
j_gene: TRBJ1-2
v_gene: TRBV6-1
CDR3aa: CASSEFSGYTF
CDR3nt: TGTGCCAGCAGTGAATTCTCTGGCTACACCTTC

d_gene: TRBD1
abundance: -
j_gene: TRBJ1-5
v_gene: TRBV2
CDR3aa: CASSELDRGGNQPQHF
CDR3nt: TGTGCCAGCAGTGAACTCGACAGGGGGGGTAATCAGCCCCAGCATTTT

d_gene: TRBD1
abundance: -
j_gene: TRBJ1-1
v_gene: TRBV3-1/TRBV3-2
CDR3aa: CASSQTTGGAFF
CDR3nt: TGTGCCAGCAGCCAGACGACAGGGGGAGCTTTCTTT

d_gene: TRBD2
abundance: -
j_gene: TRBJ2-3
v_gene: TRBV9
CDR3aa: CASSARLAGSDTQYF
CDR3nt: TGTGCCAGCAGCGCCAGACTAGCGGGATCGGATACGCAGTATTTT

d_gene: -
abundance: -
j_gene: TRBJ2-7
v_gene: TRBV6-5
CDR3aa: CASSYDGTTTYEQYF
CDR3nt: TGTGCCAGCAGTTACGACGGGACAACGACCTACGAGCAGTACTTC

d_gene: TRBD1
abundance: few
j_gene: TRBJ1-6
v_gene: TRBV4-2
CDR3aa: CASSRSGTGGSPLHF
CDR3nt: TGTGCCAGCAGCCGCTCCGGGACAGGGGGTTCACCCCTCCACTTT

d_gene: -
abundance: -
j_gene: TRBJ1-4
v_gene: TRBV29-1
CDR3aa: CSVLRQTNEKLFF
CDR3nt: TGCAGCGTTCTTCGTCAGACTAATGAAAAACTGTTTTTT

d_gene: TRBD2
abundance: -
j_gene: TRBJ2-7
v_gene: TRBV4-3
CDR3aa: CASSREVGGSKVYEQYF
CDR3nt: TGCGCCAGCAGCCGTGAGGTCGGCGGGAGTAAGGTGTACGAGCAGTACTTC

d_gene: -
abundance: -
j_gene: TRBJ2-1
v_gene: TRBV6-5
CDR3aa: CASTILGGNLNEQFF
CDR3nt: TGTGCCAGCACTATACTTGGCGGGAACCTCAATGAGCAGTTCTTC

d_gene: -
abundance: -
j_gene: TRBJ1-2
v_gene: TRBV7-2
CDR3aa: CASSLSPGNYGYTF
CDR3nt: TGTGCCAGCAGCTTATCCCCCGGGAACTATGGCTACACCTTC

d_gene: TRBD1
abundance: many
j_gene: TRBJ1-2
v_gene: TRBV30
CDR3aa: CAWNGQGYNYGYTF
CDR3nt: TGTGCCTGGAATGGACAGGGCTATAACTATGGCTACACCTTC

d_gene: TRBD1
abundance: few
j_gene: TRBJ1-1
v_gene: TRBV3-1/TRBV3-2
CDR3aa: CASRRQGVAEAFF
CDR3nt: TGTGCCAGCAGGAGACAGGGGGTGGCTGAAGCTTTCTTT

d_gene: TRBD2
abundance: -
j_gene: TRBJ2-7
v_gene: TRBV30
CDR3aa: CAWTWWTRGEQYF
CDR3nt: TGTGCCTGGACTTGGTGGACTAGAGGCGAGCAGTACTTC

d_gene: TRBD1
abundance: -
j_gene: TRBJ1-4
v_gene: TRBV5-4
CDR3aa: CASSLAGGEKLFF
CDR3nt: TGTGCCAGCAGCTTGGCAGGGGGAGAAAAACTGTTTTTT

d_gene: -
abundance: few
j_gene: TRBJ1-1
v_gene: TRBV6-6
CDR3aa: CASNPTGPMNTEAFF
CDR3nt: TGTGCCAGCAATCCGACAGGACCTATGAACACTGAAGCTTTCTTT

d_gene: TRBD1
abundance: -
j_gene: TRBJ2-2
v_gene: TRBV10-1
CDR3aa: CASSGSTGQDTGELFF
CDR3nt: TGCGCCAGCAGTGGATCTACGGGACAGGACACCGGGGAGCTGTTTTTT

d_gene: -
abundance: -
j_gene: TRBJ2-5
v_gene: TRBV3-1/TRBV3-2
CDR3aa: CASSQAGETQYF
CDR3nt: TGTGCCAGCAGCCAAGCGGGTGAGACCCAGTACTTC

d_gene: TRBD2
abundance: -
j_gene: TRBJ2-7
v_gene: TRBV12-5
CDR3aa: CASGQLAGGDEQYF
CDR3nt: TGTGCTAGTGGTCAACTAGCGGGAGGTGATGAACAGTACTTC

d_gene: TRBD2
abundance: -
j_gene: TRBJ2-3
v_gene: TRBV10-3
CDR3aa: CAISEFGGSTDTQYF
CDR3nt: TGTGCCATCAGTGAATTCGGGGGGAGCACAGATACGCAGTATTTT

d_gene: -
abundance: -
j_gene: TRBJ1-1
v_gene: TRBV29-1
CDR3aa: CSVNRARNTEAFF
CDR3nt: TGCAGCGTGAACAGGGCTAGGAACACTGAAGCTTTCTTT

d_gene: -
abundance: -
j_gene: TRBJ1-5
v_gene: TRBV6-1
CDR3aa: CASSEGRAGGNQPQHF
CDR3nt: TGTGCCAGCAGTGAAGGTCGGGCGGGAGGCAATCAGCCCCAGCATTTT

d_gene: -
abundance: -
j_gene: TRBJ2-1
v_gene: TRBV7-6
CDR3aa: CASSLDRGNEQFF
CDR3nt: TGTGCCAGCAGCTTAGATAGAGGGAATGAGCAGTTCTTC

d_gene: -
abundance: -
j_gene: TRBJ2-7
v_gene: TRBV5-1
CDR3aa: CASSLNVGQGYEQYF
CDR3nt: TGCGCCAGCAGCTTGAACGTAGGGCAGGGGTACGAGCAGTACTTC

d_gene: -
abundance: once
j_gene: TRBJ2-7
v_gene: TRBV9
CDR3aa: CASSVASGPYEQYF
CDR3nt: TGTGCCAGCAGCGTAGCCAGCGGCCCCTACGAGCAGTACTTC

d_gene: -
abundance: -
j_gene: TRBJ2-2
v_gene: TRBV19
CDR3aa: CASSIYPGELFF
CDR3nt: TGTGCCAGTAGTATCTACCCCGGGGAGCTGTTTTTT

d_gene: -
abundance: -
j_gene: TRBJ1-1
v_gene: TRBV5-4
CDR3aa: CASSPTSIGGRGTEAFF
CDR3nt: TGTGCCAGCAGCCCTACAAGCATCGGGGGGCGTGGTACTGAAGCTTTCTTT

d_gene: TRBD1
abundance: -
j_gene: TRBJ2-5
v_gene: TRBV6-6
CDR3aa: CASSYLGTGGETQYF
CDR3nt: TGTGCCAGCAGTTACTTGGGGACAGGGGGAGAGACCCAGTACTTC